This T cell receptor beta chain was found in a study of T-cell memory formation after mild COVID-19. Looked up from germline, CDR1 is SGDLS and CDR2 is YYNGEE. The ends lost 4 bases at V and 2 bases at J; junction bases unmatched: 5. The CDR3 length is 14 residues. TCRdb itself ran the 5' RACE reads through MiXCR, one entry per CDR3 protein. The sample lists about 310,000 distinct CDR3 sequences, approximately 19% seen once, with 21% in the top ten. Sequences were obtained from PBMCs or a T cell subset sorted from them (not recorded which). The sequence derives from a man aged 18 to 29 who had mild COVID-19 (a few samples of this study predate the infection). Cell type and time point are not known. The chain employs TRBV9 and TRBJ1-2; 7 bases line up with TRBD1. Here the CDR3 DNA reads TGTGCCAGCAGCCCCCAGGGGGAAAACTATGGCTACACCTTC. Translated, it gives CASSPQGENYGYTF.